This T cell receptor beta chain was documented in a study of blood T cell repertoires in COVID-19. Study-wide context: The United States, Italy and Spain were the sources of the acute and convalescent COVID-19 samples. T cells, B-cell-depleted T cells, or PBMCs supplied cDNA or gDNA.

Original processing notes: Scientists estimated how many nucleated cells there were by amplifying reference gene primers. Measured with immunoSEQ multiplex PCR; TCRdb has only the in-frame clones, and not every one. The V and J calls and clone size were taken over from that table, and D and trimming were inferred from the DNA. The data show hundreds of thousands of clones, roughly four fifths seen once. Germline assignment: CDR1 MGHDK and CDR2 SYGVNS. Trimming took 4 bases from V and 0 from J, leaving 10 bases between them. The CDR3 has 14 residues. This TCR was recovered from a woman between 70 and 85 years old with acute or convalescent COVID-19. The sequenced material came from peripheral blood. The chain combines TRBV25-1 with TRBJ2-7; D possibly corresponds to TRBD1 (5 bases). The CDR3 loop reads CASSVQVSSYEQYF. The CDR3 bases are TGTGCCAGCAGTGTACAGGTCAGCTCCTACGAGCAGTACTTC.